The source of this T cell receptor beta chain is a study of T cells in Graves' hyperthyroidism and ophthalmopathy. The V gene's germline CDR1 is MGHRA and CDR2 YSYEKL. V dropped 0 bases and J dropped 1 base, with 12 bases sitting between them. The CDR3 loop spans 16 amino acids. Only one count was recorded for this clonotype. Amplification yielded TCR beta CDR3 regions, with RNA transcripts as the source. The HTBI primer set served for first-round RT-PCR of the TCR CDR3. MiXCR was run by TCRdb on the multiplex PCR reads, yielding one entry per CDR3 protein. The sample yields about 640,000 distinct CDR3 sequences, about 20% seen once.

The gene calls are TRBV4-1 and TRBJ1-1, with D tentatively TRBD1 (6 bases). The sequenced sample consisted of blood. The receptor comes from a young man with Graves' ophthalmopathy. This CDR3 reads CASSQEQGFRNTEAFF. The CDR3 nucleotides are TGCGCCAGCAGCCAAGAGCAGGGGTTTCGGAACACTGAAGCTTTCTTT.